This TCR beta chain was identified during a study of CD8 T cells in ankylosing spondylitis. MiXCR was run by TCRdb on the 5' RACE reads, yielding one entry per CDR3 protein. The sample contains 250,000 to 350,000 distinct CDR3 sequences, around 20% of which appear only once. The V end lost 7 bases, the J end lost 1 base, and 10 bases lay between the germline ends. CDR3 length: 13 amino acids. This sequence was found in a female donor with ankylosing spondylitis or in good health (not recorded which). The source material was blood, either unsorted or a sorted T cell fraction (not recorded which). This rearrangement joins TRBV12-3 or TRBV12-4 to TRBJ1-2; the D is unclear. The chain's CDR3 is CASTQTLNYGYTF. The CDR3 DNA sequence: TGTGCCAGCACCCAGACCCTTAACTATGGCTACACCTTC.